This TCR beta chain was recovered during a study of response to subunit inactivated influenza vaccine. Study-wide results and limits: It was suggested by the authors that few new T cells are recruited by each seasonal influenza vaccination.

V was pared by 2 bases and J by 7 bases, with 6 bases between. CDR3 length: 12 residues. Via MiXCR, TCRdb re-called the RT-PCR reads, giving one row per CDR3 protein. This table holds hundreds of thousands of distinct CDR3 sequences, about 15% found once. The table lists this clonotype with a few counts. The antigen is not known. Here the sequenced sample was PBMCs from blood, taken about 12 days after vaccination. This clonotype was obtained from a man over 45 who received an inactivated influenza vaccine. The rearrangement uses TRBV12-3 or TRBV12-4 and TRBJ2-4; no firm D call. CDR3 residues: CASSLFANIQYF. The CDR3 region has the DNA TGTGCCAGCAGTTTATTCGCTAACATTCAGTACTTC.